The next 19 T cell receptor beta chains were all read from a single sample in a study of OX40 agonist ivuxolimab in advanced cancers. The repertoire was sequenced with immunoSEQ multiplex PCR; TCRdb's copy has only in-frame clones and lacks some. In the table there are about 94,000 clones, roughly 95% of which are singletons. Sequencing was performed on CD4+ or CD8+ T cells sorted from blood, taken in a trial of the OX40 agonist ivuxolimab. These TCRs come from an adult with an advanced solid tumor such as melanoma, head and neck, liver or kidney cancer.

The chain recombines TRBV20-1 with TRBJ2-7; TRBD1 is a possible D gene (5 bases). The germline V and J ends were trimmed by 4 bases and 2 bases, with 6 bases remaining between them. From germline, CDR1 is DFQATT and CDR2 SNEGSKA (reference sequence). This CDR3 contains 11 residues. The chain's CDR3 is CSAKGTYEQYF. The CDR3 DNA follows: TGCAGTGCTAAGGGGACCTACGAGCAGTACTTC.

This clone occurred once. The chain combines TRBV5-4 with TRBJ2-3, with a possible D match to TRBD2 (5 bases). V gave up 4 bases and J gave up 0 bases, with 18 bases separating them. Germline loops: CDR1 SGHNT, CDR2 YYREEE (reference sequence). The CDR3 extends over 17 amino acids. The CDR3 coding sequence is TGTGCCAGCAGCCCCGGAACCCTCCGCGGGAGCACAGATACGCAGTATTTT. It yields the protein CASSPGTLRGSTDTQYF. The full variable domain, its missing parts supplied by reference TRBV5-4 and TRBJ2-3, is ETGVTQSPTHLIKTRGQQVTLRCSSQSGHNTVSWYQQALGQGPQFIFQYYREEENGRGNFPPRFSGLQFPNYSSELNVNALELDDSALYLCASSPGTLRGSTDTQYFGPGTRLTVL.

This clone has just one count. The chain joins TRBV5-1 to TRBJ2-2; D gene unclear. The CDR3 has 14 residues. The V gene lost 5 bases and the J gene lost 1 base, with 9 bases spanning the gap. Germline CDR1 is SGHRS and CDR2 is YFSETQ. The CDR3 nucleotides are TGCGCCAGCAGTCCGACTGGGAACACCGGGGAGCTGTTTTTT. As protein: CASSPTGNTGELFF.

V gene TRBV18 combines with J gene TRBJ2-7; 10 nucleotides align to TRBD1. CDR1 is KGHSH and CDR2 is LQKENI in the germline V gene. The CDR3 loop spans 15 amino acids. V lost 1 base to trimming and J lost 7 bases; unmatched junction nucleotides: 7. CDR3 residues: CASSPLGQGRDEQYF. The CDR3 DNA sequence: TGTGCCAGCTCACCACTGGGACAGGGGAGGGATGAGCAGTACTTC.

The gene calls are TRBV5-6 and TRBJ1-2; perhaps TRBD1 as D (6 bases). CDR1 and CDR2 from the germline V gene are SGHDT and YYEEEE. V dropped 2 bases and J dropped 8 bases, with 13 bases sitting between them. The CDR3 runs 13 residues. The CDR3 region has the DNA TGTGCCAGCAGCTTCGGGGGCTTCCAGGGCTACACCTTC. Its protein is CASSFGGFQGYTF.

The rearrangement joins TRBV11-3 to TRBJ2-5, with 8 positions matching TRBD2. The CDR3 totals 15 residues. Per the germline V gene, CDR1 is SGHNT and CDR2 is YENEEA. Germline trimming cut 5 bases from V and 5 bases from J; bases unmatched to any gene: 10. CDR3 region: CASSLRREAGETQYF. The CDR3 DNA follows: TGTGCCAGCAGCCTCCGGCGGGAGGCGGGTGAGACCCAGTACTTC.

V gene TRBV2 combines with J gene TRBJ2-5, with D perhaps assigned TRBD1 or TRBD2 (5 bases each). CDR3 length: 14 residues. The germline gives CDR1 SNHLY, CDR2 FYNNEI. Trimming left V 5 bases short and J 5 bases short, with 15 bases between. Here the CDR3 DNA reads TGTGCCAGCAGTTTTGACGGGGCTCGGGAGACCCAGTACTTC. Translation gives CASSFDGARETQYF. Full variable domain (remainder filled in from reference TRBV2 and TRBJ2-5): EPEVTQTPSHQVTQMGQEVILRCVPISNHLYFYWYRQILGQKVEFLVSFYNNEISEKSEIFDDQFSVERPDGSNFTLKIRSTKLEDSAMYFCASSFDGARETQYFGPGTRLLVL.

In DNA, the CDR3 is TGTGCCAGCAGTCGCGACGGTGTATGGGTCAAAAACATTCAGTACTTC. It specifies CASSRDGVWVKNIQYF. The J gene is TRBJ2-4, the V gene TRBV7-2; D gene unclear. Germline V gives CDR1 SGHTA, CDR2 FQGNSA. The germline V and J ends were trimmed by 6 bases and 3 bases, with 18 bases remaining between them. The CDR3 sequence is 16 residues long.

Of note for this clone: Other DNA sequences from this sample encode an identical CDR3 as well. CDR3 sequence reads: CASWGRGDTEAFF. CDR3 nucleotide sequence: TGCGCCAGCTGGGGGCGAGGGGACACTGAAGCTTTCTTT. The rearrangement joins TRBV5-1 to TRBJ1-1; D may be TRBD1 (6 bases). Germline V lookup: CDR1 SGHRS, CDR2 YFSETQ. The CDR3 length is 13 residues. V was clipped by 7 bases and J by 3 bases, with 13 bases between them.

J is TRBJ2-7 and V is TRBV6-5; D assignment may be TRBD1 or TRBD2 (7 bases each). The V end was cut by 2 bases, the J end by 2 bases, with 13 bases between. The CDR3 runs to 15 residues. Germline V lookup: CDR1 MNHEY, CDR2 SVGAGI. The chain's CDR3 is CASSYTAGQTYEQYF. As DNA, the CDR3 is TGTGCCAGCAGTTACACAGCGGGACAGACCTACGAGCAGTACTTC.

The gene calls are TRBV28 and TRBJ2-2, with 8 bases identical to TRBD1. The junction had 8 bases not matched to a gene; V was cut back by 3 bases and J by 2 bases. This CDR3 has 17 amino acids. Germline lookup yields CDR1 MDHEN and CDR2 SYDVKM. The CDR3 DNA reads as TGTGCCAGCAGTTTCTGGACAGGGAAGCTAAACACCGGGGAGCTGTTTTTT. The encoded protein is CASSFWTGKLNTGELFF.

CDR3 sequence reads: CASSRDRGLNQPQHF. In nucleotides, the CDR3 is TGTGCCAGCAGCCGGGACAGGGGATTGAATCAGCCCCAGCATTTT. The gene calls are TRBV7-2 and TRBJ1-5, with 10 bases aligning to TRBD1. The germline CDR1 and CDR2 sequences are SGHTA and FQGNSA. The CDR3 extends over 15 amino acids. Losses at the gene ends were 5 bases for V and 4 bases for J; bases not matched to a gene: 5. Based on the CDR3 plus reference TRBV7-2 and TRBJ1-5, the full variable domain is GAGVSQSPSNKVTEKGKDVELRCDPISGHTALYWYRQSLGQGLEFLIYFQGNSAPDKSGLPSDRFSAERTGGSVSTLTIQRTQQEDSAVYLCASSRDRGLNQPQHFGDGTRLSIL.

The genes are TRBV5-1 and TRBJ1-1; the D is unclear. Germline CDR1 SGHRS, CDR2 YFSETQ. V was trimmed by 4 bases and J by 0 bases, leaving 10 bases between them. The CDR3 has 14 residues. The CDR3 bases are TGCGCCAGCAGCCGAGGTGGGTTGAACACTGAAGCTTTCTTT. The encoded protein is CASSRGGLNTEAFF.

V usage is TRBV19 and J usage is TRBJ1-6; D gene ambiguous. The V gene's germline CDR1 is LNHDA and CDR2 SQIVND (reference sequence). Trimming stripped 0 bases from V and 7 bases from J, with 7 bases between. The CDR3 has 14 amino acids. CDR3 bases: TGTGCCAGTAGTATAGAGGGCCGAAATTCACCCCTCCACTTT. This sequence encodes CASSIEGRNSPLHF.

This clone has only a few counts. V gene TRBV9 combines with J gene TRBJ1-1; D not resolved. Trimming took 0 bases from V and 4 from J, leaving 13 bases between them. This CDR3 contains 15 residues. The germline CDR1 and CDR2 sequences are SGDLS and YYNGEE. The CDR3 DNA sequence: TGTGCCAGCAGCGTAGGGAGTCTTCAATTCACTGAAGCTTTCTTT. Translating it yields CASSVGSLQFTEAFF.

The V gene is TRBV27, the J gene TRBJ2-3; D tentatively reads TRBD1 or TRBD2 (5 bases each). V was clipped by 5 bases and J by 5 bases, with 17 bases between them. The germline V gene encodes CDR1 MNHEY and CDR2 SMNVEV (reference sequence). CDR3 size: 15 residues. The CDR3 coding sequence is TGTGCCAGCAGTACCCGGGACCGGACGGGAGATACGCAGTATTTT. As protein: CASSTRDRTGDTQYF.

Only one count was recorded for this clone. The rearrangement joins TRBV7-9 to TRBJ1-1; D perhaps matches TRBD1 (6 bases). CDR1 and CDR2 (germline): SEHNR, FQNEAQ (reference sequence). CDR3 length: 14 amino acids. Trimming pared 8 bases from V and 1 base from J, leaving 14 bases between. CDR3 protein: CASLEGTRNTEAFF. The CDR3 bases are TGTGCCAGCTTGGAAGGGACAAGGAACACTGAAGCTTTCTTT.

This CDR3 reads CASSSASYEQYF. CDR3 nucleotides: TGTGCCAGCAGTTCAGCCTCCTACGAGCAGTACTTC. The V gene is TRBV27, the J gene TRBJ2-7, with unresolved D. The CDR3 runs to 12 residues. The V gene lost 4 bases and the J gene lost 0 bases, with 4 bases spanning the gap. The germline V gene has CDR1 MNHEY and CDR2 SMNVEV (reference sequence).

V gene TRBV6-5 combines with J gene TRBJ2-5; D gene unclear. The J call may be incorrect, as the DNA end agrees better with TRBJ2-7. Germline CDR1 reads MNHEY; CDR2 reads SVGAGI. The CDR3 length is 12 residues. The CDR3 loop is CASSYDRYEQYF. The CDR3 region has the DNA TGTGCCAGCAGTTACGACCGATACGAGCAGTACTTC.